A selection of T cell receptor beta chains follows, all from one sample in a study of cytomegalovirus exposure and HLA in healthy donors. Repertoires were generated with immunoSEQ multiplex PCR, while TCRdb's copy carries only in-frame clones and drops some. The table shows a few hundred thousand clones, with around 87% occurring only once. The sample consisted of PBMCs. These receptors all stem from a woman under 30 in good health and CMV-seronegative. Each CDR3 is given with its conserved first and last residue. D genes are given only for firm matches. Clone size is given for some rows only: seen once, a few or many times, or a class if the clone is expanded.

j_call: TRBJ1-4
v_call: TRBV27
d_call: NA
clone_size: NA
cdr3_aa: CASSQEPGFEKLFF
cdr3_nt: TGTGCCAGCAGTCAAGAGCCGGGTTTCGAAAAACTGTTTTTT

j_call: TRBJ2-7
v_call: TRBV6-6
d_call: NA
clone_size: NA
cdr3_aa: CASSYSDSYEQYF
cdr3_nt: TGTGCCAGCAGTTACTCGGACAGCTACGAGCAGTACTTC

j_call: TRBJ2-7
v_call: TRBV7-8
d_call: TRBD1
clone_size: few
cdr3_aa: CASSQDRGDEQYF
cdr3_nt: TGTGCCAGCAGCCAGGACAGGGGAGACGAGCAGTACTTC

j_call: TRBJ1-2
v_call: TRBV23-1
d_call: NA
clone_size: NA
cdr3_aa: CASSQQFIRRANYGYTF
cdr3_nt: TGCGCCAGCAGTCAACAATTCATTCGGAGAGCAAACTATGGCTACACCTTC

j_call: TRBJ1-5
v_call: TRBV5-4
d_call: TRBD1
clone_size: NA
cdr3_aa: CASSLSGQGINQPQHF
cdr3_nt: TGTGCCAGCAGCTTGTCCGGACAGGGGATAAATCAGCCCCAGCATTTT

j_call: TRBJ1-3
v_call: TRBV15
d_call: NA
clone_size: NA
cdr3_aa: CATSRGGQIGNTIYF
cdr3_nt: TGTGCCACCAGCAGGGGTGGACAGATCGGAAACACCATATATTTT

j_call: TRBJ1-2
v_call: TRBV5-1
d_call: NA
clone_size: NA
cdr3_aa: CASSRPGGDRSNYGYTF
cdr3_nt: TGCGCCAGCAGCCGTCCCGGGGGGGACCGCTCTAACTATGGCTACACCTTC

j_call: TRBJ1-4
v_call: TRBV6-5
d_call: TRBD1
clone_size: NA
cdr3_aa: CASRQKTGLNEKLFF
cdr3_nt: TGTGCCAGCAGACAGAAGACAGGGCTAAATGAAAAACTGTTTTTT

j_call: TRBJ1-1
v_call: TRBV6-5
d_call: TRBD1
clone_size: NA
cdr3_aa: CASSDRDTEAFF
cdr3_nt: TGTGCCAGCAGTGACAGGGACACTGAAGCTTTCTTT

j_call: TRBJ2-7
v_call: TRBV25-1
d_call: NA
clone_size: NA
cdr3_aa: CASSVSQGVAERSYEQYF
cdr3_nt: TGTGCCAGCAGTGTCTCTCAGGGGGTAGCGGAGAGGTCCTACGAGCAGTACTTC

j_call: TRBJ2-7
v_call: TRBV15
d_call: NA
clone_size: few
cdr3_aa: CATSRVALPSYEQYF
cdr3_nt: TGTGCCACCAGCAGAGTGGCCCTTCCGTCCTACGAGCAGTACTTC

j_call: TRBJ2-1
v_call: TRBV15
d_call: TRBD2
clone_size: NA
cdr3_aa: CATSRDFQGGNEQFF
cdr3_nt: TGTGCCACCAGCAGAGATTTCCAGGGAGGGAATGAGCAGTTCTTC

j_call: TRBJ1-5
v_call: TRBV6-1
d_call: TRBD1
clone_size: NA
cdr3_aa: CASSAGQGLNQPQHF
cdr3_nt: TGTGCCAGCAGTGCGGGACAGGGGCTCAATCAGCCCCAGCATTTT

j_call: TRBJ1-2
v_call: TRBV6-5
d_call: TRBD1
clone_size: NA
cdr3_aa: CASSYSGTGGWGYTF
cdr3_nt: TGTGCCAGCAGTTACTCCGGGACAGGGGGCTGGGGCTACACCTTC

j_call: TRBJ1-3
v_call: TRBV4-3
d_call: NA
clone_size: NA
cdr3_aa: CASSQDWAGDLTYGNTIYF
cdr3_nt: TGCGCCAGCAGCCAAGATTGGGCAGGGGACCTTACTTACGGAAACACCATATATTTT

j_call: TRBJ1-1
v_call: TRBV28
d_call: NA
clone_size: NA
cdr3_aa: CASSFGQGNTEAFF
cdr3_nt: TGTGCCAGCAGTTTCGGCCAGGGGAACACTGAAGCTTTCTTT

j_call: TRBJ2-7
v_call: TRBV27
d_call: NA
clone_size: NA
cdr3_aa: CASSLSRRYYEQYF
cdr3_nt: TGTGCCAGCAGTTTATCCCGTCGGTACTACGAGCAGTACTTC

j_call: TRBJ1-1
v_call: TRBV5-4
d_call: NA
clone_size: NA
cdr3_aa: CASRFDREQGEAFF
cdr3_nt: TGTGCCAGCAGATTTGACCGGGAGCAAGGTGAAGCTTTCTTT

j_call: TRBJ2-7
v_call: TRBV15
d_call: TRBD1
clone_size: once
cdr3_aa: CATSSGQGPYEQYF
cdr3_nt: TGTGCCACCAGCAGTGGACAGGGCCCCTACGAGCAGTACTTC

j_call: TRBJ2-3
v_call: TRBV19
d_call: NA
clone_size: NA
cdr3_aa: CASSTQGSDTQYF
cdr3_nt: TGTGCCAGTAGTACACAGGGTTCGGATACGCAGTATTTT

j_call: TRBJ2-2
v_call: TRBV14
d_call: NA
clone_size: NA
cdr3_aa: CASSQDLNTGELFF
cdr3_nt: TGTGCCAGCAGCCAAGACCTAAACACCGGGGAGCTGTTTTTT

j_call: TRBJ1-5
v_call: TRBV28
d_call: NA
clone_size: NA
cdr3_aa: CASNKRGSWNQPQHF
cdr3_nt: TGTGCCAGCAATAAAAGGGGATCCTGGAATCAGCCCCAGCATTTT

j_call: TRBJ1-2
v_call: TRBV4-3
d_call: TRBD1
clone_size: NA
cdr3_aa: CASSQELGGAKGYTF
cdr3_nt: TGCGCCAGCAGCCAAGAACTAGGGGGCGCGAAGGGCTACACCTTC

j_call: TRBJ1-1
v_call: TRBV29-1
d_call: NA
clone_size: NA
cdr3_aa: CSVDLQGLNTEAFF
cdr3_nt: TGCAGCGTTGACCTGCAGGGGTTGAACACTGAAGCTTTCTTT

j_call: TRBJ2-1
v_call: TRBV28
d_call: NA
clone_size: NA
cdr3_aa: CATLDRYTYNEQFF
cdr3_nt: TGTGCCACCTTAGACAGGTACACTTACAATGAGCAGTTCTTC

j_call: TRBJ1-6
v_call: TRBV7-6
d_call: TRBD1
clone_size: NA
cdr3_aa: CASSLVRTGNSPLHF
cdr3_nt: TGTGCCAGCAGCTTAGTCCGGACAGGGAATTCACCCCTCCACTTT

j_call: TRBJ1-2
v_call: TRBV9
d_call: NA
clone_size: NA
cdr3_aa: CASSVVTFGTYGYTF
cdr3_nt: TGTGCCAGCAGCGTAGTTACATTCGGGACTTATGGCTACACCTTC

j_call: TRBJ1-6
v_call: TRBV7-9
d_call: TRBD1
clone_size: NA
cdr3_aa: CASSLLKGADSPLHF
cdr3_nt: TGTGCCAGCAGCTTATTGAAGGGGGCTGATTCACCCCTCCACTTT

j_call: TRBJ2-1
v_call: TRBV5-8
d_call: TRBD1
clone_size: NA
cdr3_aa: CASSYRTGRDNDEQFF
cdr3_nt: TGTGCCAGCAGCTACCGGACAGGGCGCGACAACGATGAGCAGTTCTTC

j_call: TRBJ2-1
v_call: TRBV4-1
d_call: NA
clone_size: NA
cdr3_aa: CASSQTENSYNEQFF
cdr3_nt: TGCGCCAGCAGCCAGACAGAAAACTCCTACAATGAGCAGTTCTTC

j_call: TRBJ1-5
v_call: TRBV4-1
d_call: NA
clone_size: NA
cdr3_aa: CASSQNWQGNSNQPQHF
cdr3_nt: TGCGCCAGCAGCCAAAATTGGCAGGGAAATAGCAATCAGCCCCAGCATTTT

j_call: TRBJ1-2
v_call: TRBV25-1
d_call: TRBD1
clone_size: once
cdr3_aa: CASSARDRGGYTF
cdr3_nt: TGTGCCAGCAGTGCGCGTGACAGGGGGGGCTACACCTTC

j_call: TRBJ2-7
v_call: TRBV7-3
d_call: TRBD2
clone_size: NA
cdr3_aa: CASSISGGHTYEQYF
cdr3_nt: TGTGCCAGCAGCATTAGCGGGGGCCATACCTACGAGCAGTACTTC

j_call: TRBJ2-3
v_call: TRBV11-2
d_call: TRBD2
clone_size: NA
cdr3_aa: CASSLGPSGGTDTQYF
cdr3_nt: TGTGCCAGCAGCTTAGGTCCTAGCGGGGGCACAGATACGCAGTATTTT

j_call: TRBJ2-7
v_call: TRBV2
d_call: NA
clone_size: NA
cdr3_aa: CASNPQQGIGSYEQYF
cdr3_nt: TGTGCCAGCAACCCCCAACAGGGAATCGGCTCCTACGAGCAGTACTTC

j_call: TRBJ1-1
v_call: TRBV5-1
d_call: NA
clone_size: NA
cdr3_aa: CASSLRDRGNTEAFF
cdr3_nt: TGCGCCAGCAGCTTGAGGGATAGGGGTAACACTGAAGCTTTCTTT

j_call: TRBJ1-3
v_call: TRBV10-3
d_call: NA
clone_size: NA
cdr3_aa: CAISELAGILGNTIYF
cdr3_nt: TGTGCCATCAGTGAGTTGGCAGGGATCCTTGGAAACACCATATATTTT

j_call: TRBJ2-2
v_call: TRBV5-1
d_call: TRBD1
clone_size: NA
cdr3_aa: CASSRYRGRIGELFF
cdr3_nt: TGCGCCAGCAGCCGCTACAGGGGGCGGATCGGGGAGCTGTTTTTT

j_call: TRBJ1-6
v_call: TRBV6-6
d_call: NA
clone_size: NA
cdr3_aa: CASSYDTSNSPLHF
cdr3_nt: TGTGCCAGCAGTTACGACACTAGCAATTCACCCCTCCACTTT

j_call: TRBJ1-1
v_call: TRBV5-1
d_call: NA
clone_size: NA
cdr3_aa: CASSLGVTLNTEAFF
cdr3_nt: TGCGCCAGCAGCTTGGGCGTCACGCTGAACACTGAAGCTTTCTTT

j_call: TRBJ2-1
v_call: TRBV30
d_call: NA
clone_size: once
cdr3_aa: CAWSVRVGGAWQFF
cdr3_nt: TGTGCCTGGAGTGTACGTGTGGGGGGAGCATGGCAGTTCTTC

j_call: TRBJ2-3
v_call: TRBV6-4
d_call: TRBD2
clone_size: NA
cdr3_aa: CASSAGTSGGDTQYF
cdr3_nt: TGTGCCAGCAGTGCCGGGACTAGCGGGGGAGATACGCAGTATTTT

j_call: TRBJ2-2
v_call: TRBV7-6
d_call: NA
clone_size: NA
cdr3_aa: CASSLSAGELFF
cdr3_nt: TGTGCCAGCAGCTTATCGGCCGGGGAGCTGTTTTTT

j_call: TRBJ2-1
v_call: TRBV7-9
d_call: TRBD2
clone_size: once
cdr3_aa: CASSSGGSYNEQFF
cdr3_nt: TGTGCCAGCAGCTCGGGGGGCTCCTACAATGAGCAGTTCTTC

j_call: TRBJ1-2
v_call: TRBV5-1
d_call: TRBD1
clone_size: NA
cdr3_aa: CASSLGITNRGNNTF
cdr3_nt: TGCGCCAGCAGCTTGGGAATCACCAACAGGGGTAATAACACCTTC